Listed below are T cell receptor beta chains from one sample, sequenced in a study of T cell changes during pregnancy in multiple sclerosis. Profiled with immunoSEQ multiplex PCR; TCRdb holds only in-frame clones, not every one. The sample shows 40,000 to 60,000 clones, approximately 90% of them seen only once. The input for sequencing was CD8+ T cells from peripheral blood mononuclear cells, taken in the second trimester of pregnancy. The origin of the receptors is a female donor with multiple sclerosis, enrolled in a pregnancy study. Both conserved end residues are part of each CDR3. Fields, in order: J gene, D gene, V gene, clone size, CDR3 DNA, CDR3 protein. D genes are given only for firm matches. Not every row has a clone size; where given, it reads once, few, many or a size class.

TRBJ2-1,-,TRBV5-4,-,TGTGCCAGCAGCTGGGGGGGGGCTTTGTACAATGAGCAGTTCTTC,CASSWGGALYNEQFF
TRBJ2-2,-,TRBV4-1,-,TGCGCCAGCAGCCAAGGCCCACAGAACACCGGGGAGCTGTTTTTT,CASSQGPQNTGELFF
TRBJ2-7,TRBD1,TRBV19,once,TGTGCCAGTAGTATTAGGGGACAGGACTACGAGCAGTACTTC,CASSIRGQDYEQYF
TRBJ1-1,TRBD1,TRBV5-4,-,TGTGCCAGCAGCTTGCAGGGGGCGGGAACTGAAGCTTTCTTT,CASSLQGAGTEAFF
TRBJ2-4,TRBD2,TRBV11-2,-,TGTGCCAGCAGCTTAAGGGGAGGGACCGTACTTGTTGACATTCAGTACTTC,CASSLRGGTVLVDIQYF
TRBJ1-2,-,TRBV4-2,few,TGTGCCAGCAGCCCGCAGGTTCTAAACTATGGCTACACCTTC,CASSPQVLNYGYTF
TRBJ2-3,-,TRBV2,-,TGTGCCAGCGGGCCAGATACGCAGTATTTT,CASGPDTQYF
TRBJ2-7,-,TRBV6-6,-,TGTGCCAGCAGTTTATCTCCTGACTGCGAGCAGTACTTC,CASSLSPDCEQYF
TRBJ1-1,TRBD1,TRBV11-2,-,TGTGCCAGCAGTCCTAGGGACAGCGAAGCTTTCTTT,CASSPRDSEAFF
TRBJ2-5,-,TRBV7-6,-,TGTGCCAGCAGCTTAGGAGGGGGGGAGCAAGAGACCCAGTACTTC,CASSLGGGEQETQYF
TRBJ1-2,TRBD1,TRBV6-5,-,TGTGCCAGCAGTTGGACAGGGGCGAACTATGGCTACACCTTC,CASSWTGANYGYTF
TRBJ1-1,-,TRBV7-9,medium-sized,TGTGCCAGCAGCTTATTGGCCTTGAACACTGAAGCTTTCTTT,CASSLLALNTEAFF
TRBJ1-1,-,TRBV7-9,-,TGTGCCAGCAGCGGCGGGGCCCTGATGAACACTGAAGCTTTCTTT,CASSGGALMNTEAFF
TRBJ1-5,TRBD1,TRBV7-8,-,TGTGCCAGCAGCTCGACAGGGAGGAAGCCCCAGCATTTT,CASSSTGRKPQHF
TRBJ2-1,TRBD1,TRBV9,-,TGTGCCAGCAGCGTAGCGACAGGGAATGAGCAGTTCTTC,CASSVATGNEQFF
TRBJ1-6,TRBD1,TRBV4-2,-,TGTGCCAGCAGCCACCCTTCAGGGGGGAGCTCCTATAATTCACCCCTCCACTTT,CASSHPSGGSSYNSPLHF
TRBJ2-3,-,TRBV6-1,-,TGTGCCAGCAGTGAATCCCTTGACGGGGGGCCTCCCGATACGCAGTATTTT,CASSESLDGGPPDTQYF
TRBJ1-1,TRBD1,TRBV4-3,-,TGCGCCAGCAGCCAAGATCCGGGACAGCTGAACACTGAAGCTTTCTTT,CASSQDPGQLNTEAFF
TRBJ2-2,-,TRBV9,-,TGTGCCAGCACTCCTGCGGGGCCCGCGAACACCGGGGAGCTGTTTTTT,CASTPAGPANTGELFF
TRBJ2-1,-,TRBV9,-,TGTGCCAGCAGCGTGGGGGGGCGGGGGAATGAGCAGTTCTTC,CASSVGGRGNEQFF
TRBJ2-7,TRBD2,TRBV6-1,-,TGTGCCAGCAGTGAATACGCGATTAGCGGGATTTCCTACGAGCAGTACTTC,CASSEYAISGISYEQYF
TRBJ1-1,-,TRBV7-6,-,TGTGCCAGCAGCTCCCCGACACACCCGAACACTGAAGCTTTCTTT,CASSSPTHPNTEAFF
TRBJ2-3,TRBD2,TRBV11-2,-,TGTGCCAGCAGCACCAGGACTAGCGGGGGGTACACAGATACGCAGTATTTT,CASSTRTSGGYTDTQYF
TRBJ1-2,TRBD1,TRBV19,-,TGTGCCAGTATGGGGGGACAGTTCTATGGCTACACCTTC,CASMGGQFYGYTF
TRBJ1-1,TRBD1,TRBV4-1,-,TGCGCCAGCAGCCCAGACAGGGGTTACACTGAAGCTTTCTTT,CASSPDRGYTEAFF
TRBJ2-5,TRBD1,TRBV12-5,-,TGTGCCCGGGACAGGCAAGAGACCCAGTACTTC,CARDRQETQYF
TRBJ1-2,-,TRBV7-7,-,TGTGCCAGCAGCTTAGCGCTAGGGGGACACCGGGCTGGCTACACCTTC,CASSLALGGHRAGYTF
TRBJ2-7,-,TRBV7-3,once,TGTGCCAGCAGCTTAACCCAGGGCTACGAGCAGTACTTC,CASSLTQGYEQYF
TRBJ2-3,TRBD2,TRBV7-3,-,TGTGCCAGCAGCCCCCTAGCGGGGGGGCCTAAAAATACGCAGTATTTT,CASSPLAGGPKNTQYF
TRBJ1-4,TRBD1,TRBV4-1,-,TGCGCCAGCAGCCCTTTCGACAGGGCAAATGAAAAACTGTTTTTT,CASSPFDRANEKLFF
TRBJ1-3,-,TRBV14,-,TGTGCCAGCAGCCAAGACGGTTCTGGAAACACCATATATTTT,CASSQDGSGNTIYF
TRBJ2-1,TRBD2,TRBV4-1,-,TGCGCCAGCACTATTTTAGCGGGGGCTACCTACAATGAGCAGTTCTTC,CASTILAGATYNEQFF
TRBJ2-2,TRBD1,TRBV27,-,TGTGCCAGCAGCAGGGGGCTTGACACCGGGGAGCTGTTTTTT,CASSRGLDTGELFF
TRBJ2-7,-,TRBV4-1,-,TGCGCCAGCAGCAGGGGTTACGAGCAGTACTTC,CASSRGYEQYF
TRBJ1-1,-,TRBV30,-,TGTGCCTGGGCTAGGAACACTGAAGCTTTCTTT,CAWARNTEAFF
TRBJ1-5,TRBD1,TRBV19,-,TGTGCCAGTAGTGGGGACAGGGTTGACCAGCCCCAGCATTTT,CASSGDRVDQPQHF
TRBJ1-2,TRBD1,TRBV4-2,-,TGTGCCAGCAGCCAGACAGGGGGGGATGGCTACACCTTC,CASSQTGGDGYTF